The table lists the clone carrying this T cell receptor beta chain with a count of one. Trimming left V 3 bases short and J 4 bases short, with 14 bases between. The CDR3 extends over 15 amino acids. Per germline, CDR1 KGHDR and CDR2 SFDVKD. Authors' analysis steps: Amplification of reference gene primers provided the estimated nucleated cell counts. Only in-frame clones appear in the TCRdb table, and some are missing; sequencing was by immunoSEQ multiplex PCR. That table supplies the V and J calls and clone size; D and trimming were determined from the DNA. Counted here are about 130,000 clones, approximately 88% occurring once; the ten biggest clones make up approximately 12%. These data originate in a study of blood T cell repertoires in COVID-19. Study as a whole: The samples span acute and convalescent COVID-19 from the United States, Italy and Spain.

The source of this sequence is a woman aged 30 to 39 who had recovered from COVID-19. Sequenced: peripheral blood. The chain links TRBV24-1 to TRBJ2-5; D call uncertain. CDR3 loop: CATSDPQHLPETQYF. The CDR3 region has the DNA TGTGCCACCAGTGATCCACAGCATTTACCAGAGACCCAGTACTTC.